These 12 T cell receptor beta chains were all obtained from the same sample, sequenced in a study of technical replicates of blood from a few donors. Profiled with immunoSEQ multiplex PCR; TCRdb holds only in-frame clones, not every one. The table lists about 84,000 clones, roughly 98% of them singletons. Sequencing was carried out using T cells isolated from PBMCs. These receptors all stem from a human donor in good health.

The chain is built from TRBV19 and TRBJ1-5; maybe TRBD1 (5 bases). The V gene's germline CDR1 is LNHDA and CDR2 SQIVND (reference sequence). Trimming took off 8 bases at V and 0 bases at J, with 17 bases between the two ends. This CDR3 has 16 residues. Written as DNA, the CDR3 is TGTGCCAGTTTAGAAGGGCAGGGCCATAGCAATCAGCCCCAGCATTTT. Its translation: CASLEGQGHSNQPQHF.

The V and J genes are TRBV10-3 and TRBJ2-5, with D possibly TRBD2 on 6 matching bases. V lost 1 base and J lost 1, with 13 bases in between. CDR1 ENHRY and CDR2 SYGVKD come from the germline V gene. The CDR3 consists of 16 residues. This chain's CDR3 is CAISEFGTGIQETQYF. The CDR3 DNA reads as TGTGCCATCAGTGAGTTTGGGACTGGGATCCAAGAGACCCAGTACTTC.

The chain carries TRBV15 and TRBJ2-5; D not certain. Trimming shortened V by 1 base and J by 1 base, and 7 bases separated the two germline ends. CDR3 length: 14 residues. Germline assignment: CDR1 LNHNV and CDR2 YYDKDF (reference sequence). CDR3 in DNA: TGTGCCACCAGCAGAGGGGCGATCCAAGAGACCCAGTACTTC. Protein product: CATSRGAIQETQYF.

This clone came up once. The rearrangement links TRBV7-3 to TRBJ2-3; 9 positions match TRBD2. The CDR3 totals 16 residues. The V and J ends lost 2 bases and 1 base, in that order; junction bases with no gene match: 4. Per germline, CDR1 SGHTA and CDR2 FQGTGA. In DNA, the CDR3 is TGTGCCAGCAGCTTACTTAGCGGGAGCCGCACAGATACGCAGTATTTT. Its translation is CASSLLSGSRTDTQYF.

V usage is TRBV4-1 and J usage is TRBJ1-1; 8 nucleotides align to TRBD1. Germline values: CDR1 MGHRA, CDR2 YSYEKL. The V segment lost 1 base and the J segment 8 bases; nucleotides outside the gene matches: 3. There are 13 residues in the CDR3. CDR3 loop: CASSQGGQEEAFF. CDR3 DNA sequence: TGCGCCAGCAGCCAAGGGGGACAGGAGGAAGCTTTCTTT.

CDR3 nucleotides: TGTGCCAGCAGCTTAGTATACGGGGGTGATACGCAGTATTTT. This sequence encodes CASSLVYGGDTQYF. This chain uses TRBV11-2 with TRBJ2-3; TRBD2 might be the D (6 bases). The V gene's germline CDR1 is SGHAT and CDR2 FQNNGV. This CDR3 contains 14 residues. With 1 base removed from V and 6 bases from J, the gap between germline ends came to 11 bases.

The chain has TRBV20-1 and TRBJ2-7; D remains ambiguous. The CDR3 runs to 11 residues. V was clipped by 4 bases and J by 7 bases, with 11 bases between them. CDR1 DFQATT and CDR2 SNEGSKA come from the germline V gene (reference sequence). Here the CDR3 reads CSAILTWEQYF. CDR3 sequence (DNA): TGCAGTGCTATCCTAACGTGGGAGCAGTACTTC.

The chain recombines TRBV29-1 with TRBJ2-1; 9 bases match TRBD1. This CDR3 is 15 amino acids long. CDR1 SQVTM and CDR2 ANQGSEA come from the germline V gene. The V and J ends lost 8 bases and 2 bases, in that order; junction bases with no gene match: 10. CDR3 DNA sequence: TGCAGCTTCGGATACGGGACAGGGACCTACAATGAGCAGTTCTTC. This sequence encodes CSFGYGTGTYNEQFF.

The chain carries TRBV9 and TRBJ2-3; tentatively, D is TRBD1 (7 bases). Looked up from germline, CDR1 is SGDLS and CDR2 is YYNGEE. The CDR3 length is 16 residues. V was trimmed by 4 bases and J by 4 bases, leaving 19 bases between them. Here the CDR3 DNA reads TGTGCCAGCAGCAAATCAGGGGGAGGTGTGTCAGATACGCAGTATTTT. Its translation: CASSKSGGGVSDTQYF.

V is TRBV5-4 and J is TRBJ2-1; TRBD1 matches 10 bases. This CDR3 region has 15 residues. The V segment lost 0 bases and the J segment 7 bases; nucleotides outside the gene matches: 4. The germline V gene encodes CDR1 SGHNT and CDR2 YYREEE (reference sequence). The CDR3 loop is CASSLVGQGGNEQFF. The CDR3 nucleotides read TGTGCCAGCAGCTTGGTTGGACAGGGGGGTAATGAGCAGTTCTTC. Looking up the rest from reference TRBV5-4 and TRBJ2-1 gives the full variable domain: ETGVTQSPTHLIKTRGQQVTLRCSSQSGHNTVSWYQQALGQGPQFIFQYYREEENGRGNFPPRFSGLQFPNYSSELNVNALELDDSALYLCASSLVGQGGNEQFFGPGTRLTVL.

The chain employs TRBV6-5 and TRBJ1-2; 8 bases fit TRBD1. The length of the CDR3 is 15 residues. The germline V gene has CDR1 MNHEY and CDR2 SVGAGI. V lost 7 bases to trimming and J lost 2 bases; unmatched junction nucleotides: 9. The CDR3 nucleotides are TGTGCCAGCAAAACTAAGACAGGGGTGAACTATGGCTACACCTTC. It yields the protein CASKTKTGVNYGYTF.

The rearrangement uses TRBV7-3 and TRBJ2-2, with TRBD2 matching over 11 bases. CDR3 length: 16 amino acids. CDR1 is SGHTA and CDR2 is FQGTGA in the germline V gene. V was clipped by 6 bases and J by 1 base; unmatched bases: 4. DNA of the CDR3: TGTGCCAGCAGTCTTACTAGCGGGGGGAACACCGGGGAGCTGTTTTTT. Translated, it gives CASSLTSGGNTGELFF.